Following are 10 T cell receptor beta chains from one sample sequenced in a study of blood T cell repertoires in COVID-19. Here immunoSEQ multiplex PCR was the method, and the copy in TCRdb shows in-frame clones only, minus some. The sample holds about 120,000 clones, 80% to 90% seen once. Sequencing used peripheral blood. The receptors stem from a human donor with acute or convalescent COVID-19. The donor label of this sample is uncertain.

The chain employs TRBV4-3 and TRBJ2-1, with D possibly matching TRBD2 (5 bases). CDR1 is LGHNA, CDR2 YSLEER, per germline. There are 15 residues in the CDR3. V was shortened by 0 bases and J by 5 bases, with 11 bases between the two germline ends. Here the CDR3 DNA reads TGCGCCAGCAGCCAAGAGTGGACTTATGACAATGAGCAGTTCTTC. As protein: CASSQEWTYDNEQFF.

This clone turned up a few times. This rearrangement joins TRBV5-1 to TRBJ2-1; the match to TRBD1 covers 7 bases. V lost 4 bases, J lost 3 bases, and 7 bases stayed unmatched. The CDR3 is 15 residues long. The germline CDR1 and CDR2 sequences are SGHRS and YFSETQ. The CDR3 DNA is TGCGCCAGCAGCGCCGGGACAGTTCTCTACAATGAGCAGTTCTTC. It is translated as CASSAGTVLYNEQFF.

The CDR3 nucleotides read TGTGCCAGCAGTCTGGGACAGGTCTTTGGCTACACCTTC. It is translated as CASSLGQVFGYTF. J is TRBJ1-2 and V is TRBV28; 8 bases are shared with TRBD1. This CDR3 contains 13 residues. The junction had 6 bases not matched to a gene; V was cut back by 5 bases and J by 7 bases. CDR1 is MDHEN, CDR2 SYDVKM, per germline.

The CDR3: CAISETGQLESYNSPLHF. The CDR3 coding sequence is TGTGCCATCAGTGAGACGGGACAGTTAGAGTCCTATAATTCACCCCTCCACTTT. V usage is TRBV10-3 and J usage is TRBJ1-6, with TRBD1 matching 7 bases. V was clipped by 2 bases and J by 1 base; unmatched bases: 8. Germline values: CDR1 ENHRY, CDR2 SYGVKD. The CDR3 totals 18 residues.

This clone occurred many times. This sequence joins TRBV7-2 and TRBJ1-4; a possible D gene is TRBD1 (5 bases). V was cut by 2 bases and J by 7 bases, with 11 bases left in between. Germline CDR1 SGHTA, CDR2 FQGNSA. The CDR3 has 14 residues. As DNA, the CDR3 is TGTGCCAGCAGCTTATCGACAGTAGCTGAAAAACTGTTTTTT. It yields the protein CASSLSTVAEKLFF.

The chain is built from TRBV7-9 and TRBJ2-1; 8 bases agree with TRBD2. From germline, CDR1 is SEHNR and CDR2 FQNEAQ (reference sequence). V lost 4 bases to trimming and J lost 5 bases; unmatched junction nucleotides: 7. The CDR3 sequence is 15 residues long. The CDR3 sequence: CASSSRGGPHNEQFF. CDR3 bases: TGTGCCAGCAGCTCTCGGGGGGGGCCACACAATGAGCAGTTCTTC.

V usage is TRBV30 and J usage is TRBJ1-5; 10 nucleotides agree with TRBD1. This CDR3 is built from 14 residues. V trimming: 1 base; J trimming: 6 bases; junction bases outside the gene matches: 3. The V gene's germline CDR1 is GTSNPN and CDR2 SVGIG (reference sequence). CDR3 coding DNA: TGTGCCTGGAGTGGACAGGGGGCTGGTCAGCCCCAGCATTTT. It yields the protein CAWSGQGAGQPQHF.

The chain couples TRBV28 to TRBJ1-2; TRBD1 might be the D (5 bases). CDR3 size: 14 residues. The germline V and J ends were trimmed by 3 bases and 2 bases, with 10 bases remaining between them. In germline, CDR1 is MDHEN, CDR2 SYDVKM. In DNA, the CDR3 is TGTGCCAGCAGTTTCGTACAGGCGAACTATGGCTACACCTTC. Translated, it gives CASSFVQANYGYTF.

This clone was detected a few times. The V gene is TRBV5-1, the J gene TRBJ1-1; D perhaps matches TRBD1 (5 bases). The CDR3 sequence is 14 residues long. V lost 0 bases to trimming and J lost 4 bases, with 10 bases between them. Germline loops: CDR1 SGHRS, CDR2 YFSETQ. CDR3 nucleotides: TGCGCCAGCAGCTTGGGACAGCTCGGCACTGAAGCTTTCTTT. Translated, it gives CASSLGQLGTEAFF.

V is TRBV5-1 and J is TRBJ2-7, with 8 bases fitting TRBD2. The CDR3 totals 15 residues. The V gene's germline CDR1 is SGHRS and CDR2 YFSETQ. V shed 4 bases and J 3 bases; nucleotides not matched to a gene: 9. For the CDR3, the DNA is TGCGCCAGCAGCAGTATAGCGGGGTCCCTCTACGAGCAGTACTTC. This codes for CASSSIAGSLYEQYF.